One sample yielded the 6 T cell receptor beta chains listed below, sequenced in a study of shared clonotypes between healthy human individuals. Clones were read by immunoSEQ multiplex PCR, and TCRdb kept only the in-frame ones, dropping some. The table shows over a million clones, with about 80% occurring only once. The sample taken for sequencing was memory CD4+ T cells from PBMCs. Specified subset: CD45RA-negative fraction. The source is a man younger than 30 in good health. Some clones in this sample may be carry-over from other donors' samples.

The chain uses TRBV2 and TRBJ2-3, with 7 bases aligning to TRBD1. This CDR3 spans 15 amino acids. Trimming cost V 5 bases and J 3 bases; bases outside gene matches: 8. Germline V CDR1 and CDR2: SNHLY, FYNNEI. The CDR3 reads CASSRQGVRTDTQYF. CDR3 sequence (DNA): TGTGCCAGCAGTAGACAGGGAGTTAGGACAGATACGCAGTATTTT.

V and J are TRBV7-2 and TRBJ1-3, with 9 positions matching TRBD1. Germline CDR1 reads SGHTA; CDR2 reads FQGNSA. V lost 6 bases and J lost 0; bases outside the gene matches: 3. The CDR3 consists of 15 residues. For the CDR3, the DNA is TGTGCCAGCAGTAAGACAGGGGGCTCTGGAAACACCATATATTTT. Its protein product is CASSKTGGSGNTIYF. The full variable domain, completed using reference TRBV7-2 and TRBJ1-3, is GAGVSQSPSNKVTEKGKDVELRCDPISGHTALYWYRQSLGQGLEFLIYFQGNSAPDKSGLPSDRFSAERTGGSVSTLTIQRTQQEDSAVYLCASSKTGGSGNTIYFGEGSWLTVV.

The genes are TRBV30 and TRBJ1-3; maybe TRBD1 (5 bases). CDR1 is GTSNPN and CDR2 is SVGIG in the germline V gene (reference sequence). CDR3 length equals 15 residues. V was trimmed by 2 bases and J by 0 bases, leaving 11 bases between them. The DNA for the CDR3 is TGTGCCTGGAGTCCGGGGGTCCCCTCTGGAAACACCATATATTTT. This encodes CAWSPGVPSGNTIYF.

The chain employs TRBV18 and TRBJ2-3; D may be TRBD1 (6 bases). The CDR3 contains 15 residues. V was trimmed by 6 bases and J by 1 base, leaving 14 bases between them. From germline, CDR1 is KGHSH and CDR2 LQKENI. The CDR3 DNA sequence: TGTGCCAGCTCGCAACAGGGAATGGGCACAGATACGCAGTATTTT. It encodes CASSQQGMGTDTQYF. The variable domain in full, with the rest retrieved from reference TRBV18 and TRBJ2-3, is NAGVMQNPRHLVRRRGQEARLRCSPMKGHSHVYWYRQLPEEGLKFMVYLQKENIIDESGMPKERFSAEFPKEGPSILRIQQVVRGDSAAYFCASSQQGMGTDTQYFGPGTRLTVL.

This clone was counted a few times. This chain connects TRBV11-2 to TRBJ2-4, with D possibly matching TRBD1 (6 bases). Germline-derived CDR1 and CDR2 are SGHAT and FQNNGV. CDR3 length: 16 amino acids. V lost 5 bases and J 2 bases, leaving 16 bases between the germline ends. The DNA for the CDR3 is TGTGCCAGCAGCCGTTTGCAGGGGTCCTCCAAAAACATTCAGTACTTC. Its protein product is CASSRLQGSSKNIQYF.

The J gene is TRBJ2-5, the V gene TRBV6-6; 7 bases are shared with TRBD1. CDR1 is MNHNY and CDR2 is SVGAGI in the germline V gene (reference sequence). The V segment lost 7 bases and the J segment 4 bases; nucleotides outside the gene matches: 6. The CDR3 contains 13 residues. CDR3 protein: CASTPGTAETQYF. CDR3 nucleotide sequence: TGTGCCAGCACCCCAGGGACAGCAGAGACCCAGTACTTC.